The text below deals with one T cell receptor (beta chain). The antigen is undetermined. Sequenced by immunoSEQ multiplex PCR; TCRdb stores in-frame clones only, minus some. The sample consists of about 120,000 clones, about 85% of them appearing once. V was pared by 4 bases and J by 0 bases, with 15 bases between. CDR3 size: 16 residues. Germline assignment: CDR1 SGHTS and CDR2 YDEGEE. This sample was included in a study of T cell responses to AZD1222 COVID-19 vaccine. Second doses at about 4 or about 12 weeks were pooled. General study findings and limits: Compared with day 0, the breadth and depth of the Spike-specific TCR repertoire rose significantly after two doses of AZD1222. Only a handful of AZD1222 recipients, more than five in all, had baseline seropositivity. Among the donors, most were white British and more were female, and clonal diversity was possibly underestimated.

The rearrangement uses TRBV5-8 and TRBJ2-3; perhaps TRBD1 as D (6 bases). This sequence originates from an adult who received the AZD1222 COVID-19 vaccine. The material sequenced was peripheral blood, taken 28 days after the second AZD1222 dose. The CDR3 spells CASSPFRDISTDTQYF. CDR3 nucleotide sequence: TGTGCCAGCAGCCCGTTCCGGGACATTAGCACAGATACGCAGTATTTT.